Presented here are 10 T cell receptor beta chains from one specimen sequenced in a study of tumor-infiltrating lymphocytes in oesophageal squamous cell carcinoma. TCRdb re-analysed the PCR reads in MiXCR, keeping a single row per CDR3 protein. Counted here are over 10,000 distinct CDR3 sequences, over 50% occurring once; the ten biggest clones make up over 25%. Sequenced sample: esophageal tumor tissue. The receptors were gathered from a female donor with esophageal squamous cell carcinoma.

CDR3: CASSFTQPLREGQLAKNIQYF. CDR3 DNA: TGTGCCAGCAGCTTCACACAACCTTTGCGGGAGGGCCAGCTAGCCAAAAACATTCAGTACTTC. V is TRBV7-4 and J is TRBJ2-4; TRBD2 matches 9 bases. Germline V lookup: CDR1 SGHVT, CDR2 SQSDAQ. The J segment lost 0 bases and the V segment lost 3 bases, leaving 18 bases of the junction unmatched. This CDR3 region has 21 residues.

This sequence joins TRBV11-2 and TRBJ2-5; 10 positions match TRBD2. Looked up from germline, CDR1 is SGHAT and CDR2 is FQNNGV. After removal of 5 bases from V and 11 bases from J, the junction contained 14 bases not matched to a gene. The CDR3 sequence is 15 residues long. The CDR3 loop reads CASSDTSGNYNEQYF. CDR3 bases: TGTGCCAGCAGCGATACTAGCGGGAACTACAATGAGCAGTACTTC. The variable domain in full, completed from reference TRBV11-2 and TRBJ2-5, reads EAGVAQSPRYKIIEKRQSVAFWCNPISGHATLYWYQQILGQGPKLLIQFQNNGVVDDSQLPKDRFSAERLKGVDSTLKIQPAKLEDSAVYLCASSDTSGNYNEQYFGPGTRLLVL.

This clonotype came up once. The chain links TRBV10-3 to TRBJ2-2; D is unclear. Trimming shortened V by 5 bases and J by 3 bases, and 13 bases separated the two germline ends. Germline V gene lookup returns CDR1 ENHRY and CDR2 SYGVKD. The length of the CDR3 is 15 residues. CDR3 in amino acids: CAISRVGGHTGELFF. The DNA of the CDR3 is TGTGCCATCAGTCGAGTCGGCGGACACACCGGGGAGCTGTTTTTT.

For the CDR3, the DNA is TGTGCCAGCAGTTACGGATCCGGGCAGTTCTTC. Translation: CASSYGSGQFF. This chain joins TRBV6-9 and TRBJ2-5; D remains unclear. The DNA end is a closer match to TRBJ2-1, so the J assignment may be wrong. Looked up from germline, CDR1 is MNHGY and CDR2 is SVAAGI. This CDR3 has 11 amino acids.

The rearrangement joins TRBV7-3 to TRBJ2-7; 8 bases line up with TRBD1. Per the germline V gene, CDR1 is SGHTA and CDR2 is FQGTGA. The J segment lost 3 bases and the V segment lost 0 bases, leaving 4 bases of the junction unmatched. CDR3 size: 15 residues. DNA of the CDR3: TGTGCCAGCAGCTTAACCGGGGACAGGCTCTACGAGCAGTACTTC. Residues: CASSLTGDRLYEQYF.

CDR3 sequence reads: CASSAFATEAFF. Written as DNA, the CDR3 is TGTGCCAGCAGCGCTTTCGCCACTGAAGCTTTCTTT. The chain combines TRBV28 with TRBJ1-1; no firm D call. The germline V gene encodes CDR1 MDHEN and CDR2 SYDVKM. The CDR3 sequence is 12 residues long. The V and J ends lost 6 bases and 4 bases respectively, with 9 bases between them.

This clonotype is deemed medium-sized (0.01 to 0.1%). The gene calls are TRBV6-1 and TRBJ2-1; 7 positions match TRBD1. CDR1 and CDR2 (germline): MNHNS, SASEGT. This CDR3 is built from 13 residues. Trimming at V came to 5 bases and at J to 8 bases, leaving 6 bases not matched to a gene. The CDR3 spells CASSSPDRYEQFF. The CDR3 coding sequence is TGTGCCAGCAGTTCCCCGGACAGGTATGAGCAGTTCTTC.

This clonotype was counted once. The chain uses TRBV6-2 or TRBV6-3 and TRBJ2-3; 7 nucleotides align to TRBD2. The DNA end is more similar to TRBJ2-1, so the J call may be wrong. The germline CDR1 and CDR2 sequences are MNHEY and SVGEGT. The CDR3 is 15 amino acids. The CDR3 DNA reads TGTGCCAGCAGGTCAAATCCAACTAGCGCGCATGAGCAGTTCTTC. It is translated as CASRSNPTSAHEQFF.

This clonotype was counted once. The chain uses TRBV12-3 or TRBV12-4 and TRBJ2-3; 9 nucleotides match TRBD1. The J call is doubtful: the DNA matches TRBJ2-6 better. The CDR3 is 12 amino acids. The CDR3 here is CASSMGTGPLTF. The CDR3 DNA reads TGTGCCAGCAGCATGGGGACAGGGCCCCTGACTTTC.

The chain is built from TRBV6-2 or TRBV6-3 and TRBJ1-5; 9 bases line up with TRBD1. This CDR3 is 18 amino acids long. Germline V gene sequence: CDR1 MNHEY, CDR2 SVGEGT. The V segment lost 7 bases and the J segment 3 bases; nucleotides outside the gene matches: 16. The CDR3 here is CASTGTGSTEGYNQPQHF. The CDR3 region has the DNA TGTGCCAGCACGGGGACAGGGTCCACCGAGGGGTACAATCAGCCCCAGCATTTT.